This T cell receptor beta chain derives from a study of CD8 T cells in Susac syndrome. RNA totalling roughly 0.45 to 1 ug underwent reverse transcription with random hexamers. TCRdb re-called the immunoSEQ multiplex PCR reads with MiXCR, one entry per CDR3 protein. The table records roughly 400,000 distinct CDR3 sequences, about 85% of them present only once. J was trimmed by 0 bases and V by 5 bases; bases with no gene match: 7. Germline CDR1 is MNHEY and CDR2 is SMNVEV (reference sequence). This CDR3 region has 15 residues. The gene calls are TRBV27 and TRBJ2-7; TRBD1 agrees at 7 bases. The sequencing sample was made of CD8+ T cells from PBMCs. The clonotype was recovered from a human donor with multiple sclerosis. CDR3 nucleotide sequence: TGTGCCAGCAGTCCTGCCGGGACAGACTCCTACGAGCAGTACTTC. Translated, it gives CASSPAGTDSYEQYF.